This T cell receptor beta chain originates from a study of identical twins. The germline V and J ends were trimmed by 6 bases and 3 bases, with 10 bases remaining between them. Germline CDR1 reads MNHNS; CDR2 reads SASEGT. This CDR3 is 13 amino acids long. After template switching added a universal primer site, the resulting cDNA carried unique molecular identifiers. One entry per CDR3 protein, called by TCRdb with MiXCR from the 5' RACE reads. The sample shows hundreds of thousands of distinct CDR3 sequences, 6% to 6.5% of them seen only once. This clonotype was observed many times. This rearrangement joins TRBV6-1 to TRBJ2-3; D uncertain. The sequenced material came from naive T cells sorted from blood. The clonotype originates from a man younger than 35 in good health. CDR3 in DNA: TGTGCCAGCAGCCCCTACGGGACAGATACGCAGTATTTT. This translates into CASSPYGTDTQYF.